Below, one T cell receptor beta chain is given with its context. As yet, its antigen is unknown. Per germline, CDR1 SGHKS and CDR2 YYEKEE (reference sequence). The CDR3 is 17 residues long. V was clipped by 3 bases and J by 6 bases, with 21 bases between them. This record comes from a study of cytomegalovirus exposure and HLA in healthy donors. With 60 Vbeta and 13 Jbeta primers, the PCR was carried out. TCRdb's table, derived via immunoSEQ multiplex PCR, lists solely in-frame clones and lacks some. Of approximately 100,000 clones listed, around three quarters were seen once; the top ten hold around 4%. Findings of the study overall: Whilst most TCR sequences proved rare, a subset of public TCRs occurred across many donors. It was 150 to 200 TCR beta chains that were listed as cytomegalovirus-associated.

Sequencing used PBMCs. The origin of this receptor is a man in his forties or fifties in good health and CMV-seronegative. The chain is built from TRBV5-5 and TRBJ1-4, with a weak D call TRBD1 (5 bases). The CDR3 sequence is CASSWKEGNRGDEKLFF. The CDR3 coding sequence is TGTGCCAGCAGCTGGAAAGAAGGGAACCGGGGGGATGAAAAACTGTTTTTT.